This paragraph covers one T cell receptor (beta chain) sequence. Its antigen is currently unknown. The CDR3 totals 15 residues. Trimming stripped 1 base from V and 8 bases from J, with 17 bases between. Germline V gene sequence: CDR1 KGHSH, CDR2 LQKENI. This specimen belongs to a study of beta chain features in type 1 diabetes. Turning to the study itself: Investigators examined approximately 110,000,000 sorted cells across all samples. Findings and limits, study-wide: Insertions at VDJ junctions were less frequent in type 1 diabetes patients. These patients also deleted more nucleotides at the same junctions. A possible short-template PCR bias applies equally to patients and controls.

Sequenced material consisted of expressed TCRB transcripts (all of the isolated RNA was reverse transcribed). The table came from immunoSEQ multiplex PCR; TCRdb's copy has only in-frame clones and leaves some out. The sample shows 310,000 or so clones, more than 9.5% of them seen only once. This chain uses TRBV18 with TRBJ1-2; no firm D call. This clonotype was sampled from a woman between 25 and 40 years old in good health. The sequencing input was naive CD4+ T cells from blood. CDR3 DNA sequence: TGTGCCAGCTCACCACAGGGATCTCTAGCCACGGGCTACACCTTC. Encoded protein: CASSPQGSLATGYTF. The complete variable domain, with remaining parts taken from reference TRBV18 and TRBJ1-2, reads NAGVMQNPRHLVRRRGQEARLRCSPMKGHSHVYWYRQLPEEGLKFMVYLQKENIIDESGMPKERFSAEFPKEGPSILRIQQVVRGDSAAYFCASSPQGSLATGYTFGSGTRLTVV.